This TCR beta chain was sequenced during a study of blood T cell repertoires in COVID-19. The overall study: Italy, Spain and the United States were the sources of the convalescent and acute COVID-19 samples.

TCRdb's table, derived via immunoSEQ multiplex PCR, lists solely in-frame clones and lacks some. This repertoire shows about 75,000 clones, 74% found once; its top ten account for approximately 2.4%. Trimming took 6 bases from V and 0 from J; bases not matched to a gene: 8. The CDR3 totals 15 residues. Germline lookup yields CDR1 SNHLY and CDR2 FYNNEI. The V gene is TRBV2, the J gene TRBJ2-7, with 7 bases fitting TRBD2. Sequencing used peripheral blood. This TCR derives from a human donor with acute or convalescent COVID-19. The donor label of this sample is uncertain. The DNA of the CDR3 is TGTGCCAGCAGAGTAGGCGGGAGTGTCTCCTACGAGCAGTACTTC. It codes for CASRVGGSVSYEQYF.